A single sample gave rise to the 15 T cell receptor beta chains below, sequenced in a study of blood T cell repertoires in COVID-19. TCRdb's copy holds only in-frame clones and misses some; the assay was immunoSEQ multiplex PCR. The sample has around 260,000 clones, around 90% seen once; the top ten hold about a tenth. The sequencing input was peripheral blood. The receptor set was obtained from a woman in her 70s with COVID-19, enrolled during active disease.

The chain couples TRBV5-5 to TRBJ1-5; TRBD1 matches 9 bases. Germline lookup yields CDR1 SGHKS and CDR2 YYEKEE (reference sequence). This CDR3 has 17 residues. V was pared by 0 bases and J by 5 bases, with 9 bases of the junction left unmatched. CDR3 in amino acids: CASSLEIRGQGYQPQHF. Written as DNA, the CDR3 is TGTGCCAGCAGCTTGGAGATTCGGGGACAGGGTTATCAGCCCCAGCATTTT. Filled out from reference TRBV5-5 and TRBJ1-5, the complete variable domain reads DAGVTQSPTHLIKTRGQQVTLRCSPISGHKSVSWYQQVLGQGPQFIFQYYEKEERGRGNFPDRFSARQFPNYSSELNVNALLLGDSALYLCASSLEIRGQGYQPQHFGDGTRLSIL.

This clone was seen a few times. The sample has other DNA sequences that encode this CDR3 too. The chain is built from TRBV9 and TRBJ2-3; TRBD1 might be the D (6 bases). The CDR3 totals 14 residues. The germline V gene encodes CDR1 SGDLS and CDR2 YYNGEE. V was cut by 2 bases and J by 1 base, with 8 bases left in between. This CDR3 is CASSVEGGTDTQYF. CDR3 DNA sequence: TGTGCCAGCAGCGTCGAGGGGGGCACAGATACGCAGTATTTT.

This clone was seen just once. This rearrangement joins TRBV7-9 to TRBJ2-7; possibly TRBD1 for D (5 bases). Looked up from germline, CDR1 is SEHNR and CDR2 is FQNEAQ (reference sequence). The germline V and J ends were trimmed by 3 bases and 3 bases, with 6 bases remaining between them. The CDR3 contains 12 residues. In DNA, the CDR3 is TGTGCCAGCAGCTTTGACAGCTACGAGCAGTACTTC. This codes for CASSFDSYEQYF. Supplemented by reference TRBV7-9 and TRBJ2-7, the full variable domain reads DTGVSQNPRHKITKRGQNVTFRCDPISEHNRLYWYRQTLGQGPEFLTYFQNEAQLEKSRLLSDRFSAERPKGSFSTLEIQRTEQGDSAMYLCASSFDSYEQYFGPGTRLTVT.

This rearrangement joins TRBV6-1 to TRBJ2-7, with TRBD2 matching 11 bases. Unmatched junction bases numbered 3, after V lost 1 base and J lost 4 bases. CDR1 is MNHNS, CDR2 SASEGT, per germline. The CDR3 sequence is 15 residues long. The CDR3 spells CASSEVTSGSYEQYF. The CDR3 nucleotides are TGTGCCAGCAGTGAAGTTACTAGCGGGAGTTACGAGCAGTACTTC.

The table lists this clone with a few counts. The chain combines TRBV28 with TRBJ2-7, with 8 bases aligning to TRBD1. V shed 6 bases, J shed 1 base, and the junction held 5 bases outside the gene matches. The CDR3 is 14 residues long. The germline CDR1 and CDR2 sequences are MDHEN and SYDVKM. The CDR3 bases are TGTGCCAGCAGGAGTGACAGGGGATCCTACGAGCAGTACTTC. This sequence encodes CASRSDRGSYEQYF.

The V gene is TRBV29-1, the J gene TRBJ2-7; maybe TRBD2 (6 bases). V was trimmed by 8 bases and J by 6 bases, leaving 17 bases between them. Germline CDR1 SQVTM, CDR2 ANQGSEA. The length of the CDR3 is 12 residues. This CDR3 is CSTSGGIGEQYF. The CDR3, as DNA: TGCAGCACCTCCGGAGGGATCGGCGAGCAGTACTTC.

About this clone: Sequence at one end of the junction differs from germline and may be a read error. This sequence joins TRBV7-9 and TRBJ1-1; 10 nucleotides align to TRBD1. Germline V gene lookup returns CDR1 SEHNR and CDR2 FQNEAQ (reference sequence). The CDR3 extends over 12 amino acids. The CDR3 region is CASSFGDRGPKF. In DNA, the CDR3 is TGTGCCAGCAGCTTTGGCGACAGGGGGCCTAAGTTT.

The chain uses TRBV7-9 and TRBJ2-2; the D gene is possibly TRBD2 (6 bases). CDR3 length equals 14 residues. With 3 bases removed from V and 3 bases from J, the gap between germline ends came to 8 bases. Germline V CDR1 and CDR2: SEHNR, FQNEAQ (reference sequence). This CDR3 is CASSFGGDTGELFF. CDR3 sequence (DNA): TGTGCCAGCAGCTTCGGGGGAGACACCGGGGAGCTGTTTTTT.

CDR3 DNA sequence: TGCGCCAGCAGCTTGGCCGGGGATTACTATAATTCACCCCTCCACTTT. Amino acid sequence: CASSLAGDYYNSPLHF. This sequence joins TRBV5-1 and TRBJ1-6; no firm D call. The germline V gene has CDR1 SGHRS and CDR2 YFSETQ. Trimming removed 0 bases at V and 3 bases at J, with 10 bases between. The CDR3 is 16 residues long.

V is TRBV5-5 and J is TRBJ1-5, with 7 bases fitting TRBD1. CDR1 and CDR2 (germline): SGHKS, YYEKEE (reference sequence). The trim removed 3 bases at V and 4 bases at J, leaving 4 bases unmatched. The CDR3 totals 14 residues. This chain's CDR3 is CASSSQGFNQPQHF. DNA for the CDR3: TGTGCCAGCAGCTCACAGGGGTTTAATCAGCCCCAGCATTTT.

The chain carries TRBV18 and TRBJ2-7; TRBD2 matches at 12 bases. The germline V gene encodes CDR1 KGHSH and CDR2 LQKENI. The V segment lost 3 bases and the J segment 6 bases; nucleotides outside the gene matches: 6. This CDR3 is 15 amino acids long. The CDR3 sequence: CASSPRLAGEGEQYF. DNA for the CDR3: TGTGCCAGCTCACCCAGACTAGCGGGAGAGGGCGAGCAGTACTTC.

This clone was observed a handful of times. The chain has TRBV18 and TRBJ2-5; D gene ambiguous. Per the germline V gene, CDR1 is KGHSH and CDR2 is LQKENI. The CDR3 has 15 residues. V was clipped by 3 bases and J by 5 bases, with 16 bases between them. In DNA, the CDR3 is TGTGCCAGCTCACCGGCGGTAGCCCAACACGAGACCCAGTACTTC. This gives the protein CASSPAVAQHETQYF.

This clone turned up a few times. The chain joins TRBV10-3 to TRBJ2-7; D unclear. Germline V lookup: CDR1 ENHRY, CDR2 SYGVKD. The CDR3 length is 13 residues. Trimming shortened V by 3 bases and J by 5 bases, and 11 bases separated the two germline ends. CDR3 sequence (DNA): TGTGCCATCAGTGATGATAACACGAACGAGCAGTACTTC. It specifies CAISDDNTNEQYF.

The chain is built from TRBV7-2 and TRBJ2-7; unclear D gene. In germline, CDR1 is SGHTA, CDR2 FQGNSA. Trimming took off 8 bases at V and 0 bases at J, with 11 bases between the two ends. The CDR3 loop spans 13 amino acids. This CDR3 reads CASHPPSSYEQYF. In DNA form, the CDR3 reads TGTGCCAGCCACCCGCCGAGCTCCTACGAGCAGTACTTC. Using reference TRBV7-2 and TRBJ2-7 for the parts outside the CDR3, the full variable domain is GAGVSQSPSNKVTEKGKDVELRCDPISGHTALYWYRQSLGQGLEFLIYFQGNSAPDKSGLPSDRFSAERTGGSVSTLTIQRTQQEDSAVYLCASHPPSSYEQYFGPGTRLTVT.

The rearrangement joins TRBV7-9 to TRBJ2-1; possible D gene TRBD1, 6 bases. Between the trimmed V and J ends, which lost 5 bases and 5 bases, there was a span of 13 bases. Germline V gene sequence: CDR1 SEHNR, CDR2 FQNEAQ (reference sequence). The CDR3 has 14 residues. DNA of the CDR3: TGTGCCAGCAGCATCGGACAGCGAGACAATGAGCAGTTCTTC. Protein: CASSIGQRDNEQFF.